A selection of T cell receptor beta chains follows, all from one sample in a study of blood T cells in healthy people across ages. TCRdb reprocessed the 5' RACE reads via MiXCR and lists one record per CDR3 protein. The repertoire holds more than 800,000 distinct CDR3 sequences, with 29% as singletons. The sequenced sample was blood. Every receptor here comes from a woman older than 75 in good health. The conserved cysteine and the conserved F or W are not part of the CDR3 here. Each record gives: J gene, V gene, clone size, CDR3 protein. Some rows have no size entry. The others give once, few or many, or a class for an expanded clone.

>TRBJ1-5|TRBV19|NA
ASSIVLISNQPQH
>TRBJ2-1|TRBV20-1|many
SARGTRRTYNEQF
>TRBJ2-5|TRBV7-2|many
ASSLKAGGAWETQY
>TRBJ1-2|TRBV29-1|many
SVAGSNYGYT
>TRBJ2-1|TRBV7-2|many
ASDSDTNEQF
>TRBJ2-7|TRBV6-5|many
ASSYDKQGPKREQY
>TRBJ2-5|TRBV29-1|many
SVEERPGKTQY
>TRBJ2-5|TRBV7-2|NA
ASSLSVARLETQY
>TRBJ2-5|TRBV7-2|NA
ANSLARHSGEQY
>TRBJ2-5|TRBV2|many
ASSPLETQY
>TRBJ2-3|TRBV11-2|many
ASSRRVITDTQY
>TRBJ1-5|TRBV6-2/TRBV6-3|few
ASSYRQGFSQPQH
>TRBJ2-3|TRBV20-1|many
APQADTRTDTQY
>TRBJ2-2|TRBV7-2|many
ASSAGLNTGELF
>TRBJ2-5|TRBV7-2|many
ASSREGGSSETQY
>TRBJ1-4|TRBV4-3|NA
ASSQGRTGGNEKLF
>TRBJ2-5|TRBV27|few
ASSLRWQETQY
>TRBJ2-1|TRBV11-3|many
ASSLDASYNEQF
>TRBJ2-3|TRBV12-3/TRBV12-4|NA
ASSPVGTSGGWSTDTQY
>TRBJ1-1|TRBV7-2|few
ASRVGRGMDTEAF
>TRBJ2-1|TRBV5-6|NA
ASSLAWRKSYNEQF
>TRBJ2-2|TRBV20-1|NA
SARAGGQNTGELF
>TRBJ2-5|TRBV5-5|many
ASSFVPSQETQY
>TRBJ2-4|TRBV28|many
ASSFRDRHEY
>TRBJ2-5|TRBV4-3|many
ASSQDRRGARKTQY
>TRBJ1-5|TRBV28|many
ASSFGSGNQPQH
>TRBJ1-1|TRBV7-2|few
ASSFNPDRGIMNTEAF
>TRBJ1-2|TRBV10-3|many
AISRDLNYGYT
>TRBJ2-3|TRBV20-1|many
SASLDWDRSTDTQY
>TRBJ2-1|TRBV6-2/TRBV6-3|NA
ASSYSSGGLHNEQF
>TRBJ2-5|TRBV20-1|NA
SARESGGAGETQY
>TRBJ1-6|TRBV2|many
ATSPGQYNSPLH
>TRBJ1-6|TRBV15|many
ATSTGGFRSPLH
>TRBJ1-1|TRBV18|NA
ASSPPLRQGAEAF
>TRBJ2-6|TRBV20-1|many
SAPPAGTGLSGANVLT
>TRBJ1-1|TRBV20-1|NA
SARGSPTEAF
>TRBJ1-6|TRBV15|many
ATSRQVGNSPLH
>TRBJ1-2|TRBV27|NA
ASSWTANYGYT
>TRBJ2-3|TRBV5-4|NA
ASSLADGTDTQY
>TRBJ1-5|TRBV29-1|many
SVRVGPDQPQH
>TRBJ2-2|TRBV7-2|NA
ASSAGGVNTGELF
>TRBJ2-7|TRBV6-2/TRBV6-3|many
ASSYSSGRRNEQY
>TRBJ1-1|TRBV29-1|few
STGQGPEAF
>TRBJ2-4|TRBV28|many
ASSLLTGSSRGPENIQY
>TRBJ2-7|TRBV5-1|many
ASSPRTVPLSTNEQY
>TRBJ2-7|TRBV20-1|NA
SAASGYEQY
>TRBJ2-4|TRBV7-2|many
ASSLGLAGGRSLKNIQY
>TRBJ1-2|TRBV20-1|NA
SAGQDYGYT
>TRBJ2-3|TRBV20-1|many
SARDRRNTDTQY
>TRBJ2-2|TRBV12-3/TRBV12-4|NA
ASSPVTGGRTGELF
>TRBJ2-1|TRBV28|many
ASSSARLLAGRGEQF
>TRBJ2-1|TRBV11-3|many
ASSRDRSSYNEQF
>TRBJ1-6|TRBV20-1|many
SARMGHKSSYNSPLH
>TRBJ2-5|TRBV20-1|many
SASVPGETQY
>TRBJ2-7|TRBV6-1|many
ASMGEAGSYEQY